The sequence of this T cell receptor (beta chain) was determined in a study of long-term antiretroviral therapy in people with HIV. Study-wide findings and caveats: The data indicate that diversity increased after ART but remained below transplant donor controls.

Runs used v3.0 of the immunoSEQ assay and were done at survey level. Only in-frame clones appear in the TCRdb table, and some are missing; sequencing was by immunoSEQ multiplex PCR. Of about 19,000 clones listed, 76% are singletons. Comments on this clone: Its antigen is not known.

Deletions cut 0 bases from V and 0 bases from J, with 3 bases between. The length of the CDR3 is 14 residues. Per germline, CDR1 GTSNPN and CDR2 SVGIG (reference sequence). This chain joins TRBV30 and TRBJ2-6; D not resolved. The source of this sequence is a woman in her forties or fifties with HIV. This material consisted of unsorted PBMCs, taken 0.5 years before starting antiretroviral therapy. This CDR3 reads CAWSVSSGANVLTF. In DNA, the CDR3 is TGTGCCTGGAGTGTCAGCTCTGGGGCCAACGTCCTGACTTTC.